This T cell receptor (beta chain) was captured by sequencing in a study of T cell clusters in autoimmune cytopenias. Whole-study results and caveats: TRB repertoire shifts in secondary cytopenia and chronic lymphocytic leukemia mostly reflected lymphoma, not autoimmunity.

TRB rearrangements were amplified by touch-down multiplex PCR with mixed TRB-A/B primers. TCRdb re-called the multiplex PCR reads and gives one entry per CDR3 protein, without DNA. The sample's table shows several hundred distinct CDR3 sequences. Considering frequency, this clonotype is large (0.1 to 1%). Its cognate antigen is unknown. This CDR3 is built from 15 residues. CDR1 is KGHSH and CDR2 is LQKENI in the germline V gene. TRB was amplified from about 250 ng of peripheral blood genomic DNA per sample. These sequences were also reported in another study, on T cell repertoires in aging, cancer and after chemotherapy.

This clonotype originated in a human donor with an autoimmune cytopenia or autoimmune hepatitis (not recorded which). The sequencing sample was made of peripheral blood. The J gene is TRBJ2-2, the V gene TRBV18; as DNA is missing, the TRBD1 call by TCRdb cannot be tested. CDR3 residues: CASSPLDDSTGELFF.